These 5 T cell receptor beta chains originate from one sample sequenced in a study of cytomegalovirus exposure and HLA in healthy donors. Vbeta (60) and Jbeta (13) primers were used in the PCR. Clones were read by immunoSEQ multiplex PCR, and TCRdb kept only the in-frame ones, dropping some. Of around 200,000 clones listed, 75% to 85% were seen once; the top ten hold about 0.64%. The material sequenced was PBMCs. These receptors all stem from a boy aged 5-17 years in good health and CMV-seronegative.

This clone was picked up one time. The CDR3 spells CASRFTGSSYNSPLHF. The CDR3 region has the DNA TGCGCCAGCAGGTTCACAGGGAGCTCCTATAATTCACCCCTCCACTTT. The V call is TRBV5-1, the J call TRBJ1-6, with a possible D match to TRBD1 (6 bases). This CDR3 is built from 16 residues. Germline CDR1 reads SGHRS; CDR2 reads YFSETQ. V lost 5 bases and J 0 bases, leaving 12 bases between the germline ends.

The chain carries TRBV5-5 and TRBJ1-3; no clear D gene. This CDR3 has 15 amino acids. Trimming cost V 4 bases and J 0 bases, with 11 bases left between them. From germline, CDR1 is SGHKS and CDR2 YYEKEE (reference sequence). The CDR3 DNA is TGTGCCAGCAGCCCCTCCGGTATCTCTGGAAACACCATATATTTT. Its translation: CASSPSGISGNTIYF.

The CDR3 spells CAISERGYPAGSTEAFF. CDR3 DNA: TGTGCCATCAGTGAAAGGGGTTATCCGGCCGGAAGTACTGAAGCTTTCTTT. V gene TRBV10-3 combines with J gene TRBJ1-1; TRBD1 is a possible D gene (5 bases). CDR1 is ENHRY and CDR2 is SYGVKD in the germline V gene. This CDR3 contains 17 residues. Trimming took off 3 bases at V and 5 bases at J, with 22 bases between the two ends.

J is TRBJ2-6 and V is TRBV12-5; D might be TRBD1 (6 bases). This CDR3 contains 20 residues. Germline CDR1 reads LGHNT; CDR2 reads FRNRAP. Trimming removed 4 bases at V and 1 base at J, with 23 bases between. CDR3 sequence reads: CASGWDIMDTAESGANVLTF. The CDR3 coding sequence is TGTGCTAGTGGTTGGGACATTATGGACACAGCGGAATCTGGGGCCAACGTCCTGACTTTC.

This sequence joins TRBV18 and TRBJ1-4; D call uncertain. CDR1 KGHSH and CDR2 LQKENI come from the germline V gene. The CDR3 is 15 residues long. V was trimmed by 3 bases and J by 0 bases, leaving 8 bases between them. The CDR3 coding sequence is TGTGCCAGCTCACCCAACAGTGCAACTAATGAAAAACTGTTTTTT. Amino acid sequence: CASSPNSATNEKLFF.